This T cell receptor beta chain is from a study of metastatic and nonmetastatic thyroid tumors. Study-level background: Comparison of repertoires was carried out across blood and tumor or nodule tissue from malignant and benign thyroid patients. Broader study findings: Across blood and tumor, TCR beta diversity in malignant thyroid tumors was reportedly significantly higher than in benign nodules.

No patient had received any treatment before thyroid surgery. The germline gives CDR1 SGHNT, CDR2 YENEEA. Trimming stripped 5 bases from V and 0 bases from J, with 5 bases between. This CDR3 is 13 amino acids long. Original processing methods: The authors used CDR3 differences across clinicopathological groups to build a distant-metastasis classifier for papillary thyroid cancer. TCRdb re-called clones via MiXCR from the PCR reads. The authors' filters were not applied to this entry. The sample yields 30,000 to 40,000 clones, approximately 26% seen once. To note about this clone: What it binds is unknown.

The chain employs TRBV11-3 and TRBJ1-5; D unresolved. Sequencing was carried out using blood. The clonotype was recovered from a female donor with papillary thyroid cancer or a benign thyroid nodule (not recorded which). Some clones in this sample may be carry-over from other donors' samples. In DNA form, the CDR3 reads TGTGCCAGCAGCCCCGATAGCAATCAGCCCCAGCATTTT. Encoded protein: CASSPDSNQPQHF. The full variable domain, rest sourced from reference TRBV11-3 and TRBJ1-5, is EAGVVQSPRYKIIEKKQPVAFWCNPISGHNTLYWYLQNLGQGPELLIRYENEEAVDDSQLPKDRFSAERLKGVDSTLKIQPAELGDSAVYLCASSPDSNQPQHFGDGTRLSIL.